The present T cell receptor beta chain was sequenced within a study of cytomegalovirus exposure and HLA in healthy donors. Study conclusions and caveats: Later analysis indicated greater clonal expansion among HLA-associated TCR beta chains than among equally common other chains. One cluster of highly shared sequence variants probably arose as a sequencing artifact.

Primers: 60 Vbeta forward and 13 Jbeta reverse. Produced via immunoSEQ multiplex PCR; TCRdb's table is partial and in-frame only. This table holds 55,000 to 75,000 clones, 70% to 75% found once. Germline loops: CDR1 SGHNT, CDR2 YENEEA. V lost 0 bases, J lost 4 bases, and 16 bases lay in between. This CDR3 region has 17 residues. This clone occurred a few times. What it binds is unknown. Sequenced input: PBMCs. This chain links TRBV11-3 with TRBJ2-1, with D tentatively TRBD1 (6 bases). This clonotype was obtained from a human donor in good health. DNA for the CDR3: TGTGCCAGCAGCTTAGATGGGGGCGCGGTTTGGTACAATGAGCAGTTCTTC. It specifies CASSLDGGAVWYNEQFF.